This T cell receptor beta chain was sequenced for a study of beta chain features in type 1 diabetes. The whole isolated RNA underwent reverse transcription, so sequencing captured expressed TCRB transcripts. Repertoires were generated with immunoSEQ multiplex PCR, while TCRdb's copy carries only in-frame clones and drops some. The profile covers 350,000 to 450,000 clones, with more than 13% appearing a single time and roughly 0.017% taken by the ten largest. This clone occurred a few times. The sequenced material came from naive CD4+ T cells from blood. This clonotype was obtained from a woman aged 18 to 35 in good health.

The CDR3 region has the DNA TGTGCCAGCAGCTTAAAGGGAGGGACCTACAATGAGCAGTTCTTC. Translating gives CASSLKGGTYNEQFF. The rearrangement joins TRBV7-9 to TRBJ2-1, with 7 bases lining up with TRBD2. The J segment lost 2 bases and the V segment lost 2 bases, leaving 3 bases of the junction unmatched. The CDR3 totals 15 residues. Germline values: CDR1 SEHNR, CDR2 FQNEAQ (reference sequence).